One sample yielded the 28 T cell receptor beta chains listed below, sequenced in a study of tumor-infiltrating lymphocytes in primary liver carcinoma. The researchers obtained blood RNA from unsorted whole blood and also extracted germline DNA. The input was 450 to 500 ng total RNA; TCR beta cDNA was made from it with a constant-region primer. The TCR beta library was amplified through three nested multiplex PCR rounds in a modified ARM-PCR procedure. With TRBV1-TRBV30 forward primers and a C-beta reverse primer, the first two PCR rounds were run for approximately 10 cycles each. TCRdb re-analysed the multiplex PCR reads in MiXCR, keeping a single row per CDR3 protein. This table holds approximately 300,000 distinct CDR3 sequences, 50% to 70% found once. The sequenced sample consisted of peripheral blood. Source of these receptors: a man aged 40-49 years with primary liver carcinoma and hepatitis B virus infection.

This rearrangement joins TRBV6-1 to TRBJ1-2; D may be TRBD1 (5 bases). There are 15 residues in the CDR3. The V end was cut by 5 bases, the J end by 5 bases, with 18 bases between. Germline V gene lookup returns CDR1 MNHNS and CDR2 SASEGT. CDR3 protein: CASSLRGPSGYGYTF. In nucleotides, the CDR3 is TGTGCCAGCAGTCTCCGGGGACCCTCTGGGTATGGCTACACCTTC.

V gene TRBV5-8 combines with J gene TRBJ2-1; D unclear. Trimming took off 4 bases at V and 8 bases at J, with 19 bases between the two ends. CDR1 and CDR2 (germline): SGHTS, YDEGEE. The CDR3 covers 15 residues. CDR3 region: CASSLEGGGVDEQFF. The CDR3 DNA is TGTGCCAGCAGCCTGGAAGGCGGTGGGGTCGATGAGCAGTTCTTC.

A word on this clonotype: The junction shows a germline mismatch at one end, possibly a read error. J is TRBJ2-1 and V is TRBV11-1; tentatively, D is TRBD1 or TRBD2 (5 bases each). Germline values: CDR1 SGHAT, CDR2 FQDESV (reference sequence). This CDR3 has 15 amino acids. The CDR3 nucleotides are TGTGCCAGCGGTAAAAGGGACCCCCGCTACAGTGAGCAGTTCTTC. It is translated as CASGKRDPRYSEQFF.

Notes on this clonotype: The conserved final phenylalanine or tryptophan is absent from the CDR3, which likely points to a read error. V gene TRBV11-1 combines with J gene TRBJ1-1; 12 bases align to TRBD1. CDR1 and CDR2 (germline): SGHAT, FQDESV (reference sequence). The CDR3 extends over 14 amino acids. V was clipped by 9 bases and J by 11 bases; unmatched bases: 13. CDR3 sequence reads: CASSPRPGTGGAFS. The CDR3 DNA reads TGTGCCAGTAGCCCTCGCCCCGGGACAGGGGGCGCTTTCTCT.

This clonotype occurred many times. V is TRBV4-1 and J is TRBJ1-2; no firm D call. V was pared by 1 base and J by 8 bases, with 11 bases between. The CDR3 is 13 amino acids. Germline CDR1 MGHRA, CDR2 YSYEKL. The CDR3 spells CASSQGVGFGYTF. The CDR3 DNA follows: TGCGCCAGCAGCCAAGGAGTGGGTTTCGGCTACACCTTC.

With regard to this clonotype: A junction boundary mismatches the germline segment, possibly from a read error. The V call is TRBV11-3, the J call TRBJ2-2, with no clear D. CDR1 is SGHNT, CDR2 YENEEA, per germline. This CDR3 is built from 16 residues. This CDR3 is CASSLDGLEDTGELFF. The CDR3 DNA reads as TGTGCTAGCAGCTTAGACGGCCTAGAGGACACCGGGGAGCTGTTTTTT.

Concerning this clonotype itself: With a much larger clone just one base away, this may be a read error. The rearrangement uses TRBV4-2 and TRBJ2-2; possibly TRBD1 for D (6 bases). Germline CDR1 is LGHNA and CDR2 is YNFKEQ. CDR3 length: 18 residues. The CDR3 reads CASSQYGGRTLNTGELFF. DNA of the CDR3: TGCGCCAGCAGCCAATATGGGGGCAGGACTCTGAACACCGGGGAGCTGTTTTTT.

Concerning this clonotype itself: This may come from a read error, since a much larger clone is one base off. The V gene is TRBV29-1, the J gene TRBJ2-1, with D possibly matching TRBD1 (6 bases). The CDR3 is made up of 16 amino acids. The ends were cut back, 2 bases at V and 1 base at J, with 15 bases in the middle. Germline V gene lookup returns CDR1 SQVTM and CDR2 ANQGSEA. CDR3 in amino acids: CSVEPGTRGSYNEQFF. CDR3 sequence (DNA): TGCAGCGTTGAACCGGGGACAAGGGGGTCCTACAATGAGCAGTTCTTC.

The CDR3 DNA sequence: TGTGCCAGCAGCCTCGACATGACGGATACGCAGTATTTT. Its translation is CASSLDMTDTQYF. The rearrangement uses TRBV7-9 and TRBJ2-3; D is uncertain. CDR3 size: 13 residues. The V end lost 5 bases, the J end lost 6 bases, and 12 bases lay between the germline ends. Germline V lookup: CDR1 SEHNR, CDR2 FQNEAQ (reference sequence).

This clonotype was detected only a few times. The CDR3: CASSKATTSGTTGELFF. The DNA for the CDR3 is TGTGCCAGCAGCAAGGCTACTACAAGCGGGACTACCGGGGAGCTGTTTTTT. The chain recombines TRBV5-4 with TRBJ2-2; TRBD2 matches at 7 bases. Germline V gives CDR1 SGHNT, CDR2 YYREEE (reference sequence). V shed 4 bases and J 5 bases; nucleotides not matched to a gene: 14. The CDR3 extends over 17 amino acids.

Comments on this clonotype: Possible read error: a much larger clone is one base away. It is likely a read error, because the conserved phenylalanine at the end of the CDR3 is missing. The V and J genes are TRBV10-3 and TRBJ1-1, with 10 bases aligning to TRBD1. The CDR3 is 15 amino acids. V lost 6 bases to trimming and J lost 5 bases; unmatched junction nucleotides: 9. CDR1 and CDR2 from the germline V gene are ENHRY and SYGVKD. CDR3 loop: CAIRADRGHETEAFL. In nucleotides, the CDR3 is TGTGCCATCAGAGCCGACAGGGGGCATGAAACTGAAGCTTTCCTT.

V is TRBV7-9 and J is TRBJ2-5; the match to TRBD1 covers 7 bases. Germline CDR1 SEHNR, CDR2 FQNEAQ (reference sequence). The length of the CDR3 is 13 residues. After removal of 5 bases from V and 10 bases from J, the junction contained 10 bases not matched to a gene. This CDR3 reads CASSLTKGADQYF. The CDR3 DNA follows: TGTGCCAGCAGCCTTACGAAGGGGGCGGACCAGTACTTC.

On this clonotype itself: One end of the junction varies from germline; a read error may be responsible. The CDR3 DNA reads TGTGCCAGCACTTGTGCGGGGAAGTACGAGCAATACTTC. Translation gives CASTCAGKYEQYF. V gene TRBV6-5 combines with J gene TRBJ2-7; D might be TRBD2 (6 bases). This CDR3 spans 13 amino acids. Germline loops: CDR1 MNHEY, CDR2 SVGAGI.

As to this clonotype: The junction departs from germline at one end; a sequencing error may be responsible. This chain links TRBV28 with TRBJ1-1, with D unresolved. The CDR3 is 15 amino acids. Germline CDR1 and CDR2: MDHEN and SYDVKM. CDR3 sequence reads: CACSLFGIRSTEAFF. The DNA for the CDR3 is TGTGCCTGCAGTTTATTTGGTATAAGGAGCACTGAAGCTTTCTTT.

A remark on this clonotype: This may be a read error, as it is one base from a much larger clone. The chain carries TRBV6-5 and TRBJ2-5; D gene unclear. This CDR3 is built from 14 residues. The germline gives CDR1 MNHEY, CDR2 SVGAGI. CDR3 loop: CASSYTYNQETQYF. The CDR3 DNA sequence: TGTGCCAGCAGTTACACATATAACCAGGAGACCCAGTACTTC.

This clonotype was found a few times. The chain has TRBV28 and TRBJ1-2, with D perhaps matching TRBD1 (5 bases). The germline V gene has CDR1 MDHEN and CDR2 SYDVKM. This CDR3 region has 15 residues. V shed 7 bases and J shed 2 bases, with 17 bases lying between them. CDR3 nucleotides: TGTGCCAGCACCGTATTGGGGGGGAGGAACTATGGCTACACCTTC. It translates to CASTVLGGRNYGYTF.

On this clonotype: A much more abundant neighbour one base away suggests this may be a read error. The CDR3 carries no conserved terminal phenylalanine or tryptophan, so it likely arises from a read error. The chain couples TRBV5-4 to TRBJ2-7, with D possibly being TRBD2 (6 bases). The ends were cut back, 4 bases at V and 0 bases at J, with 11 bases in the middle. CDR3 length equals 14 residues. Germline CDR1 is SGHNT and CDR2 is YYREEE (reference sequence). The CDR3 nucleotides are TGTGCCAGCAGCCCGGAGGGCTACTCCTACGAGCAGTACATC. This encodes CASSPEGYSYEQYI.

With respect to this clonotype: Germline and junction disagree at one end, which may indicate a read error. The J gene is TRBJ2-5, the V gene TRBV11-2; possible D gene TRBD2, 5 bases. The length of the CDR3 is 13 residues. Germline V CDR1 and CDR2: SGHAT, FQNNGV. CDR3 sequence: CASSFPHGEIQYF. CDR3 in DNA: TGTGCCAGCAGCTTCCCTCACGGGGAGATCCAGTACTTC.

Only a few counts were recorded for this clonotype. The chain recombines TRBV6-5 with TRBJ2-1; 8 nucleotides agree with TRBD2. Germline CDR1 MNHEY, CDR2 SVGAGI. The length of the CDR3 is 15 residues. The V gene end was trimmed by 5 bases and the J gene end by 4 bases; junction bases not matched to a gene: 7. CDR3 in amino acids: CASSEVGLAYNEQFF. The CDR3 DNA is TGTGCCAGCAGTGAAGTTGGACTAGCTTACAATGAGCAGTTCTTC.

As to this clonotype: The junction shows a germline mismatch at one end, possibly a read error. The chain carries TRBV28 and TRBJ1-1; tentatively, D is TRBD1 (6 bases). The CDR3 has 14 residues. Germline CDR1 is MDHEN and CDR2 is SYDVKM. CDR3 in amino acids: CASSTQGLNIEAFF. The CDR3 region has the DNA TGTGCCAGCAGTACACAGGGTCTGAACATTGAAGCTTTCTTT.

With regard to this clonotype: Since no conserved phenylalanine or tryptophan closes the CDR3, a read error is the likely cause. V is TRBV6-1 and J is TRBJ2-1, with D unclear. The CDR3 runs to 15 residues. Germline V gene data show CDR1 as MNHNS and CDR2 as SASEGT. The CDR3 reads CVSRTGPSSYNEQFL. For the CDR3, the DNA is TGTGTCAGCAGGACGGGCCCGAGCTCCTACAATGAGCAGTTCTTA.

This clonotype was observed once. V is TRBV6-5 and J is TRBJ2-7, with D perhaps given as TRBD1 or TRBD2 (7 bases each). Trimming pared 4 bases from V and 9 bases from J, leaving 19 bases between. This CDR3 region has 14 residues. Germline CDR1 and CDR2: MNHEY and SVGAGI. CDR3 bases: TGTGCCAGCAGTTCTTCAGTGGGAGGGGGCGTGCAGTACTTC. Translated, it gives CASSSSVGGGVQYF.

This clonotype was detected only a few times. This chain connects TRBV28 to TRBJ2-7; D may be TRBD2 (6 bases). Germline CDR1 reads MDHEN; CDR2 reads SYDVKM. The CDR3 is 16 residues long. Trimming took off 4 bases at V and 5 bases at J, with 21 bases between the two ends. The CDR3 nucleotides are TGTGCCAGCAGTTCTGAAGGCGGGGATCCGCTCCACGAGCAGTACTTC. As protein: CASSSEGGDPLHEQYF.

A word on this clonotype: With a much larger clone just one base away, this may be a read error. CDR3 in DNA: TGTGCCAGCAGTGAAACTACAGGGTGCTACAATGAGCAGTTCTTC. Amino acid sequence: CASSETTGCYNEQFF. The V and J genes are TRBV6-1 and TRBJ2-1; the D gene is possibly TRBD1 (6 bases). The length of the CDR3 is 15 residues. Germline CDR1 and CDR2: MNHNS and SASEGT. V shed 2 bases and J shed 3 bases, with 11 bases lying between them.

The chain links TRBV5-1 to TRBJ2-2; D may be TRBD2 (6 bases). The germline V gene encodes CDR1 SGHRS and CDR2 YFSETQ. V was trimmed by 0 bases and J by 13 bases, leaving 16 bases between them. This CDR3 is 14 amino acids long. The CDR3 DNA follows: TGCGCCAGCAGCTTGGCCCCGGGGGAACGAAGGCTGTTTTTT. Translating it yields CASSLAPGERRLFF.

This clonotype occurred many times. The gene calls are TRBV6-1 and TRBJ1-1; tentative D call: TRBD1 (5 bases). Germline lookup yields CDR1 MNHNS and CDR2 SASEGT. The CDR3 spans 13 residues. The V end was cut by 2 bases, the J end by 5 bases, with 9 bases between. In nucleotides, the CDR3 is TGTGCCAGCAGTGAACTTGGGGGAACTGAAGCTTTCTTT. Translated, it gives CASSELGGTEAFF.

To note about this clonotype: A much bigger clone sits one base away, suggesting this may be a read error. This chain connects TRBV6-5 to TRBJ1-1; D ambiguous. This CDR3 has 14 amino acids. Germline V gives CDR1 MNHEY, CDR2 SVGAGI. CDR3 sequence reads: CAGSYSEGGTEAFF. CDR3 bases: TGTGCCGGCAGTTACTCTGAGGGCGGCACTGAAGCTTTCTTT.

This clonotype was counted once. Possible read error: a much larger clone is one base away. The rearrangement uses TRBV29-1 and TRBJ1-1; a weak D match, TRBD1 (6 bases). The length of the CDR3 is 18 residues. The V gene lost 0 bases and the J gene lost 1 base, with 21 bases spanning the gap. Germline V gene lookup returns CDR1 SQVTM and CDR2 ANQGSEA. The CDR3 DNA reads TGCAGCGTTGAAGAGGTCACTTTTTGTGGACAGCAGAACACTGAAGCTTTCTTT. Protein sequence: CSVEEVTFCGQQNTEAFF.